The source of this TCR beta chain is a study of T cells after yellow fever vaccination. The CDR3 spans 12 residues. The germline V gene has CDR1 MNHEY and CDR2 SMNVEV (reference sequence). V was pared by 6 bases and J by 11 bases, with 11 bases between. There are a few counts of this clonotype. The antigen is not known. Overall study findings and caveats: Booster samples showed a return of most primary-vaccination clones (around 96% CD4, around 88% CD8). There was a small share of clonotypes that showed up in both the CD4 and CD8 compartments. Peaking faster, on day 5 versus 15, the secondary response was nonetheless weaker.

By 5'RACE template switching, TCR cDNA was produced, with a universal primer site and UMIs added in the process. TCRdb re-called the 5' RACE reads with MiXCR, one entry per CDR3 protein. The sample yields some 340,000 distinct CDR3 sequences, about 10% seen once. The chain has TRBV27 and TRBJ1-6, with D perhaps matching TRBD1 (5 bases). The starting material was CD4+ T cells sorted from PBMCs, obtained 45 days after the yellow fever booster vaccination. This sequence originates from a man between 18 and 29 years old who received the YFV17D yellow fever vaccine. The CDR3: CASSLARAPLHF. CDR3 DNA sequence: TGTGCCAGCAGCTTAGCCAGGGCACCCCTCCACTTT.